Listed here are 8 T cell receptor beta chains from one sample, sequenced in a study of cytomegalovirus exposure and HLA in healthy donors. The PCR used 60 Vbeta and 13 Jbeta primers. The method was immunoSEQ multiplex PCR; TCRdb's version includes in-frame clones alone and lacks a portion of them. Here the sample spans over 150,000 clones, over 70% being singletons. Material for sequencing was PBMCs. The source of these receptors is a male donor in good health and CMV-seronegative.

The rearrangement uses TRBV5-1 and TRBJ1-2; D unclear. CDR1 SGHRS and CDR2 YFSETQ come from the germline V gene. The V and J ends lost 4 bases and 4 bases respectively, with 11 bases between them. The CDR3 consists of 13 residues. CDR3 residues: CASSVAELYGYTF. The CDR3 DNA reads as TGCGCCAGCAGCGTCGCGGAACTCTATGGCTACACCTTC.

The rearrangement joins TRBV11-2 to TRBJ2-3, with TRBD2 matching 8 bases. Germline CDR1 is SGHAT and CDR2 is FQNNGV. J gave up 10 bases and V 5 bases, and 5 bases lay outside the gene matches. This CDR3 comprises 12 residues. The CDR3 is CASSPGGGAQYF. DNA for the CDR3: TGTGCCAGCAGCCCCGGGGGGGGCGCGCAGTATTTT.

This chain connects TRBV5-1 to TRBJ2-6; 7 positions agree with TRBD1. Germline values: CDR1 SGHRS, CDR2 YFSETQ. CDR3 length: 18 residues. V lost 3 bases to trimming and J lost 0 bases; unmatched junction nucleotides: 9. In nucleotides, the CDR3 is TGCGCCAGCAGCTCGCTTTCAGGGGGAAACTCTGGGGCCAACGTCCTGACTTTC. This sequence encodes CASSSLSGGNSGANVLTF.

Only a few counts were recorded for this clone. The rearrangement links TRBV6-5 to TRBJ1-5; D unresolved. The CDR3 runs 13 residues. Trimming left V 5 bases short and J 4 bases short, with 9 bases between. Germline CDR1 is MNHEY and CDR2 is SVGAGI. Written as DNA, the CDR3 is TGTGCCAGCAGTGGGCAGGAAAATCAGCCCCAGCATTTT. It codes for CASSGQENQPQHF.

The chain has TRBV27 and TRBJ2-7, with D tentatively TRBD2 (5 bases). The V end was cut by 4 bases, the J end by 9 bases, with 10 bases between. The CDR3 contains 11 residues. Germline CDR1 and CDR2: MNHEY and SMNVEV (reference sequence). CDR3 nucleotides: TGTGCCAGCAGTTCGGGTGAGGGGCAGTACTTC. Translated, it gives CASSSGEGQYF.

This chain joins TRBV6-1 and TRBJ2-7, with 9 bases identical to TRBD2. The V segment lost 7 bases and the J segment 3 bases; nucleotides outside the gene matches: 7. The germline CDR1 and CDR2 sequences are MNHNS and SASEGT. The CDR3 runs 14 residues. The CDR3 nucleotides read TGTGCCAGCAAGCTAGCGGGAATCATCTACGAGCAGTACTTC. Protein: CASKLAGIIYEQYF.

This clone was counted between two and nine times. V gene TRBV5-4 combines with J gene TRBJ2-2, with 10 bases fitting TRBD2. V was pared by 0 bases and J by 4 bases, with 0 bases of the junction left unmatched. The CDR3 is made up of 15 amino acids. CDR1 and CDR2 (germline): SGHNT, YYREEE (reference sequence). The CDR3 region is CASSLASGGTGELFF. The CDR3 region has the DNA TGTGCCAGCAGCTTGGCTAGCGGGGGCACCGGGGAGCTGTTTTTT.

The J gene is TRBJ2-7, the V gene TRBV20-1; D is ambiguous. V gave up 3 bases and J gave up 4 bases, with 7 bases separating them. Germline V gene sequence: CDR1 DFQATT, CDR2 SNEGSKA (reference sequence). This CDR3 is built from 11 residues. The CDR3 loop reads CSASRVYEQYF. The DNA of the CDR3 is TGCAGTGCTAGTCGGGTATACGAGCAGTACTTC.